The 2 T cell receptor beta chains below all came from one sample that was sequenced in a study of shared clonotypes between healthy human individuals. The repertoire was sequenced with immunoSEQ multiplex PCR; TCRdb's copy has only in-frame clones and lacks some. The sample yields approximately 110,000 clones, roughly 70% seen once. The sequenced material came from memory CD8+ T cells sorted from blood. Subset meaning: CD45RO+ cells pooled with CCR7-negative TemRA cells. These receptors all stem from a woman aged 25 to 39 in good health.

The chain links TRBV5-1 to TRBJ2-7; 7 positions agree with TRBD1. The J segment lost 5 bases and the V segment lost 3 bases, leaving 11 bases of the junction unmatched. The CDR3 has 15 residues. In germline, CDR1 is SGHRS, CDR2 YFSETQ. This CDR3 is CASSYRQGDLHEQYF. CDR3 in DNA: TGCGCCAGCAGCTACCGACAGGGCGATCTCCACGAGCAGTACTTC. Complete variable domain (other parts from reference TRBV5-1 and TRBJ2-7): KAGVTQTPRYLIKTRGQQVTLSCSPISGHRSVSWYQQTPGQGLQFLFEYFSETQRNKGNFPGRFSGRQFSNSRSEMNVSTLELGDSALYLCASSYRQGDLHEQYFGPGTRLTVT.

The chain has TRBV5-4 and TRBJ1-4; weak D call: TRBD1 (5 bases). This CDR3 has 14 amino acids. Germline CDR1 reads SGHNT; CDR2 reads YYREEE (reference sequence). V was cut by 7 bases and J by 4 bases, with 14 bases left in between. CDR3 in DNA: TGTGCCAGCGGGCCGGGGCCTCATAATGAAAAACTGTTTTTT. Translating gives CASGPGPHNEKLFF.